Each of the 15 T cell receptor beta chains below was sequenced from the same sample in a study of shared clonotypes between healthy human individuals. Naive-designated CD8 cells lacked CD45RO, were positively enriched for CCR7, and omitted terminally differentiated effector memory CD45RA+ cells. Measured with immunoSEQ multiplex PCR; TCRdb has only the in-frame clones, and not every one. The profile shows over 800,000 clones, 92% of them singletons. The sequencing input was naive CD8+ T cells sorted from blood. The receptors stem from a man aged 25 to 40 in good health.

The chain joins TRBV6-5 to TRBJ2-7; 8 positions agree with TRBD2. V lost 6 bases and J lost 7; bases outside the gene matches: 11. Germline V gives CDR1 MNHEY, CDR2 SVGAGI. This CDR3 comprises 14 residues. The CDR3 protein is CASRRGGGREEQYF. CDR3 nucleotides: TGTGCCAGCAGACGGGGGGGAGGCCGGGAGGAGCAGTACTTC.

J is TRBJ2-7 and V is TRBV27; TRBD1 is a possible D gene (5 bases). Per germline, CDR1 MNHEY and CDR2 SMNVEV (reference sequence). V shed 6 bases and J shed 2 bases, with 17 bases lying between them. There are 15 residues in the CDR3. CDR3 DNA: TGTGCCAGCAGCACAGGAGTCCCGATCGCCTACGAGCAGTACTTC. This encodes CASSTGVPIAYEQYF.

The chain recombines TRBV23-1 with TRBJ2-5; 9 bases map to TRBD1. TRBV23-1 is labeled an ORF, and its function is uncertain. Germline trimming cut 0 bases from V and 1 base from J; bases unmatched to any gene: 3. CDR3 length: 16 amino acids. CDR3 bases: TGCGCCAGCAGTCAATCGGACAGGGGAATCCAAGAGACCCAGTACTTC. Encoded protein: CASSQSDRGIQETQYF.

With respect to this clone: Other DNA sequences in this specimen translate into the identical CDR3. V is TRBV7-2 and J is TRBJ2-3; D is unresolved. Germline assignment: CDR1 SGHTA and CDR2 FQGNSA. The CDR3 sequence is 15 residues long. Trimming removed 1 base from V and 0 bases from J, with 8 bases in between. The CDR3 DNA is TGTGCCAGCAGCTTAGGGTCCACTAGCACAGATACGCAGTATTTT. Protein sequence: CASSLGSTSTDTQYF.

V is TRBV18 and J is TRBJ2-2; 9 nucleotides align to TRBD1. The CDR3 is 18 residues long. Germline CDR1 and CDR2: KGHSH and LQKENI. V dropped 3 bases and J dropped 1; count of bases not matched to a gene: 9. CDR3 loop: CASSPDRGHAGNTGELFF. CDR3 nucleotides: TGTGCCAGCTCACCGGACAGGGGACACGCCGGGAACACCGGGGAGCTGTTTTTT.

This clone was counted once. The chain carries TRBV6-6 and TRBJ2-7; D is ambiguous. The germline gives CDR1 MNHNY, CDR2 SVGAGI (reference sequence). This CDR3 has 14 residues. V dropped 5 bases and J dropped 1 base, with 12 bases sitting between them. CDR3: CASSSLDGSYEQYF. The CDR3 coding sequence is TGTGCCAGCAGTAGTCTAGACGGATCCTACGAGCAGTACTTC.

The sample holds one count of this clone. CDR3: CASSLGTGAVWNTEAFF. The CDR3 coding sequence is TGTGCCAGCAGCTTAGGGACAGGGGCTGTTTGGAACACTGAAGCTTTCTTT. V is TRBV7-9 and J is TRBJ1-1; 9 bases match TRBD1. The trim removed 1 base at V and 1 base at J, leaving 7 bases unmatched. This CDR3 is built from 17 residues. Germline values: CDR1 SEHNR, CDR2 FQNEAQ (reference sequence).

V usage is TRBV7-9 and J usage is TRBJ1-1; D call uncertain. Per the germline V gene, CDR1 is SEHNR and CDR2 is FQNEAQ (reference sequence). V was pared by 1 base and J by 2 bases, with 8 bases between. The CDR3 runs to 14 residues. As DNA, the CDR3 is TGTGCCAGCAGCTTAGATCCAAAAAACACTGAAGCTTTCTTT. Protein sequence: CASSLDPKNTEAFF.

The chain links TRBV29-1 to TRBJ2-1; tentatively, D is TRBD1 or TRBD2 (5 bases each). Trimming shortened V by 7 bases and J by 0 bases, and 19 bases separated the two germline ends. The CDR3 has 16 residues. Germline CDR1 reads SQVTM; CDR2 reads ANQGSEA. The CDR3 reads CSADLLGRNSYNEQFF. For the CDR3, the DNA is TGCAGCGCCGATTTACTGGGACGGAACTCCTACAATGAGCAGTTCTTC.

The V call is TRBV30, the J call TRBJ2-5; D call uncertain. The CDR3 spans 12 residues. Trimming took off 3 bases at V and 4 bases at J, with 9 bases between the two ends. Germline V gives CDR1 GTSNPN, CDR2 SVGIG (reference sequence). CDR3 coding DNA: TGTGCCTGGAGCGATAGTGGAGAGACCCAGTACTTC. It encodes CAWSDSGETQYF.

The rearrangement links TRBV7-6 to TRBJ2-5; 9 nucleotides align to TRBD2. This CDR3 has 16 amino acids. V lost 0 bases to trimming and J lost 9 bases; unmatched junction nucleotides: 11. From germline, CDR1 is SGHVS and CDR2 FNYEAQ. The CDR3 region is CASSLAGLATPLAQYF. CDR3 sequence (DNA): TGTGCCAGCAGCTTAGCCGGACTAGCGACCCCACTGGCCCAGTACTTC. Supplemented by reference TRBV7-6 and TRBJ2-5, the full variable domain reads GAGVSQSPRYKVTKRGQDVALRCDPISGHVSLYWYRQALGQGPEFLTYFNYEAQQDKSGLPNDRFSAERPEGSISTLTIQRTEQRDSAMYRCASSLAGLATPLAQYFGPGTRLLVL.

The chain recombines TRBV29-1 with TRBJ2-5; 7 nucleotides align to TRBD2. V gave up 4 bases and J gave up 4 bases; unmatched junction bases: 6. Germline V gene lookup returns CDR1 SQVTM and CDR2 ANQGSEA. The CDR3 extends over 13 amino acids. The CDR3 here is CSVVSAGLETQYF. In DNA form, the CDR3 reads TGCAGCGTTGTCTCAGCGGGACTAGAGACCCAGTACTTC.

J is TRBJ1-4 and V is TRBV4-1; TRBD1 aligns across 7 bases. The CDR3 runs 16 residues. The J segment lost 5 bases and the V segment lost 1 base, leaving 7 bases of the junction unmatched. Germline-derived CDR1 and CDR2 are MGHRA and YSYEKL. The CDR3, as DNA: TGCGCCAGCAGCCAAGCACTGGGACAGCAGAATGAAAAACTGTTTTTT. Residues: CASSQALGQQNEKLFF.

The chain is built from TRBV6-6 and TRBJ2-1; D is undetermined. There are 13 residues in the CDR3. Trimming pared 2 bases from V and 8 bases from J, leaving 10 bases between. Looked up from germline, CDR1 is MNHNY and CDR2 is SVGAGI (reference sequence). The CDR3 region has the DNA TGTGCCAGCAGTTACCTTGGGTTGCATGAGCAGTTCTTC. This encodes CASSYLGLHEQFF.

The chain employs TRBV27 and TRBJ2-7; TRBD2 matches 9 bases. V lost 5 bases and J lost 3; bases outside the gene matches: 8. Germline CDR1 MNHEY, CDR2 SMNVEV (reference sequence). CDR3 length equals 15 residues. Here the CDR3 DNA reads TGTGCCAGCAGTCCAACGGGACTAGCTTTCTACGAGCAGTACTTC. This sequence encodes CASSPTGLAFYEQYF.